Shown below are 27 T cell receptor beta chains from a single sample sequenced in a study of blood T cell repertoires in COVID-19. Using immunoSEQ multiplex PCR, the repertoire was profiled, and TCRdb retains in-frame clones only, with some absent. Of 140,000 to 150,000 clones listed, over 75% were seen once; the top ten hold 1.2%. The source material was PBMCs or T cells enriched from blood (not recorded which). The source of these receptors is a woman aged 25 to 39 with acute COVID-19.

The chain carries TRBV12-1 and TRBJ2-4; the table's D gene call, TRBD1, was not cross checked with the DNA. TRBV12-1 represents a pseudogene. The CDR3 totals 19 residues. The CDR3 region has the DNA TGTGCCAGCAGCTTTGGAAACAGGGGGCGCGAAGTAGTTAAAAACATTCAGTACTTC. As protein: CASSFGNRGREVVKNIQYF.

The chain carries TRBV9 and TRBJ2-7; 14 nucleotides align to TRBD2. The CDR3 has 17 residues. After removal of 0 bases from V and 2 bases from J, the junction contained 4 bases not matched to a gene. Germline V CDR1 and CDR2: SGDLS, YYNGEE. DNA of the CDR3: TGTGCCAGCAGCGTAGGGGCGGGACTAGCGGGAGCCTACGAGCAGTACTTC. It codes for CASSVGAGLAGAYEQYF. Supplemented by reference TRBV9 and TRBJ2-7, the full variable domain reads DSGVTQTPKHLITATGQRVTLRCSPRSGDLSVYWYQQSLDQGLQFLIQYYNGEERAKGNILERFSAQQFPDLHSELNLSSLELGDSALYFCASSVGAGLAGAYEQYFGPGTRLTVT.

This chain uses TRBV7-9 with TRBJ1-1, with D perhaps matching TRBD1 (5 bases). This CDR3 has 15 residues. V dropped 3 bases and J dropped 10 bases, with 21 bases sitting between them. Germline CDR1 SEHNR, CDR2 FQNEAQ (reference sequence). For the CDR3, the DNA is TGTGCCAGCAGCTTGCAAGGGGAATGGGTCTCGGGAGCTTTCTTT. Translating gives CASSLQGEWVSGAFF.

The V gene is TRBV9, the J gene TRBJ2-3; TRBD1 matches 8 bases. The germline V gene has CDR1 SGDLS and CDR2 YYNGEE. This CDR3 contains 15 residues. Trimming at V came to 4 bases and at J to 0 bases, leaving 4 bases not matched to a gene. CDR3 nucleotides: TGTGCCAGCAGCTACAGGGGGTTGAGCACAGATACGCAGTATTTT. The encoded protein is CASSYRGLSTDTQYF.

The rearrangement joins TRBV12-3 or TRBV12-4 to TRBJ2-1; possibly TRBD2 for D (6 bases). There are 12 residues in the CDR3. V lost 6 bases and J lost 7, with 10 bases in between. CDR3 sequence: CASREGGNEQFF. For the CDR3, the DNA is TGTGCCAGCAGAGAAGGAGGGAATGAGCAGTTCTTC.

V gene TRBV25-1 combines with J gene TRBJ2-1; D not certain. CDR1 is MGHDK and CDR2 is SYGVNS in the germline V gene. The V end lost 1 base, the J end lost 3 bases, and 4 bases lay between the germline ends. This CDR3 region has 13 residues. The CDR3 DNA sequence: TGTGCCAGCAGTGAATCAGGCTACAATGAGCAGTTCTTC. This codes for CASSESGYNEQFF.

This chain uses TRBV9 with TRBJ2-1; the match to TRBD2 covers 11 bases. The CDR3 length is 16 residues. Looked up from germline, CDR1 is SGDLS and CDR2 is YYNGEE. Losses at the gene ends were 3 bases for V and 4 bases for J; bases not matched to a gene: 6. The chain's CDR3 is CASSEGGLAVYNEQFF. The DNA for the CDR3 is TGTGCCAGCAGCGAGGGGGGACTAGCGGTTTACAATGAGCAGTTCTTC.

V is TRBV28 and J is TRBJ1-1, with TRBD1 matching 8 bases. The V gene end was trimmed by 5 bases and the J gene end by 1 base; junction bases not matched to a gene: 3. Germline V gene lookup returns CDR1 MDHEN and CDR2 SYDVKM. This CDR3 region has 14 residues. This CDR3 is CASSPGQGNTEAFF. The CDR3 DNA reads as TGTGCCAGCAGTCCTGGACAGGGGAACACTGAAGCTTTCTTT.

This clone appeared a few times. The chain carries TRBV6-7 and TRBJ2-7, with D perhaps TRBD2 (6 bases). TRBV6-7 counts as an open reading frame of uncertain function. Trimming stripped 9 bases from V and 12 bases from J, with 12 bases between. The CDR3 sequence is 9 residues long. The CDR3, as DNA: TGTGCCAGATACCTAGCGCCGTACTTC. It encodes CARYLAPYF.

This clone was observed many times. The chain couples TRBV4-3 to TRBJ2-1; TRBD2 agrees at 7 bases. Losses at the gene ends were 0 bases for V and 0 bases for J; bases not matched to a gene: 2. Germline-derived CDR1 and CDR2 are LGHNA and YSLEER. The CDR3 runs 16 residues. CDR3 in DNA: TGCGCCAGCAGCCAAGAAGTAGCGGGCTCCTACAATGAGCAGTTCTTC. Encoded protein: CASSQEVAGSYNEQFF.

This chain links TRBV28 with TRBJ2-7, with 7 bases matching TRBD1. CDR3 length: 13 residues. Germline V CDR1 and CDR2: MDHEN, SYDVKM. Trimming took 5 bases from V and 6 from J; bases not matched to a gene: 7. The CDR3 DNA follows: TGTGCCAGCAGTCGGGACAGAGGACTCGAGCAGTACTTC. It specifies CASSRDRGLEQYF.

V gene TRBV20-1 combines with J gene TRBJ1-4; unclear D gene. The germline V gene encodes CDR1 DFQATT and CDR2 SNEGSKA (reference sequence). There are 11 residues in the CDR3. The CDR3 sequence: CSGATNEKLFF. DNA for the CDR3: TGCAGCGGAGCAACTAATGAAAAACTGTTTTTT.

The chain couples TRBV4-3 to TRBJ1-6, with TRBD1 matching over 9 bases. CDR1 is LGHNA and CDR2 is YSLEER in the germline V gene. This CDR3 region has 16 residues. The V segment lost 5 bases and the J segment 10 bases; nucleotides outside the gene matches: 12. The DNA of the CDR3 is TGCGCCAGCAGCGGACTATATGGGACAGGGAACTCACCCCTCCACTTT. It translates to CASSGLYGTGNSPLHF.

J is TRBJ1-2 and V is TRBV6-2 or TRBV6-3; the D is unclear. Trimming took off 2 bases at V and 8 bases at J, with 9 bases between the two ends. Germline CDR1 and CDR2: MNHEY and SVGEGT. The CDR3 sequence is 12 residues long. The CDR3 region has the DNA TGTGCCAGCAGTTACGGAGGGCGAGGCTACACCTTC. It is translated as CASSYGGRGYTF.

The chain couples TRBV6-5 to TRBJ1-2; 8 nucleotides match TRBD1. Germline V gives CDR1 MNHEY, CDR2 SVGAGI. The junction had 6 bases not matched to a gene; V was cut back by 4 bases and J by 5 bases. The CDR3 has 14 residues. The CDR3 nucleotides read TGTGCCAGCAGTTCACAACAGGGGGGGTATGGCTACACCTTC. Amino acid sequence: CASSSQQGGYGYTF.

The chain employs TRBV28 and TRBJ1-1; 12 positions agree with TRBD1. Germline CDR1 reads MDHEN; CDR2 reads SYDVKM. V was clipped by 8 bases and J by 5 bases; unmatched bases: 15. The CDR3 totals 17 residues. The CDR3 coding sequence is TGTGCCAGCGCTACTGTCGGGGACAGGGGGCTAGGGACTGAAGCTTTCTTT. Protein: CASATVGDRGLGTEAFF.

CDR3 nucleotides: TGTGCCATCACTACAGGCTACGAGCAGTACTTC. This translates into CAITTGYEQYF. The chain uses TRBV10-3 and TRBJ2-7, with a tentative D call TRBD1 (5 bases). This CDR3 has 11 amino acids. V lost 7 bases and J 3 bases, leaving 7 bases between the germline ends. CDR1 and CDR2 (germline): ENHRY, SYGVKD.

The V call is TRBV6-5, the J call TRBJ1-1; D not certain. V was cut by 0 bases and J by 8 bases, with 16 bases left in between. The CDR3 loop spans 15 amino acids. Looked up from germline, CDR1 is MNHEY and CDR2 is SVGAGI. CDR3 in DNA: TGTGCCAGCAGTTACTCGATAACGGGTTCGGGAGAAGCTTTCTTT. Protein sequence: CASSYSITGSGEAFF.

The rearrangement uses TRBV4-1 and TRBJ2-5, with TRBD2 matching 10 bases. V gave up 1 base and J gave up 4 bases; unmatched junction bases: 9. Germline V CDR1 and CDR2: MGHRA, YSYEKL. This CDR3 is 17 amino acids long. The CDR3 protein is CASSQVSAGGGRETQYF. CDR3 nucleotide sequence: TGCGCCAGCAGCCAAGTTTCAGCGGGAGGGGGTCGAGAGACCCAGTACTTC.

The chain carries TRBV12-3 or TRBV12-4 and TRBJ2-1; 7 positions agree with TRBD1. The CDR3 consists of 13 residues. Trimming took 6 bases from V and 5 from J; bases not matched to a gene: 4. The CDR3 bases are TGTGCCAGCAGGGGACAGAACGACAATGAGCAGTTCTTC. Amino acid sequence: CASRGQNDNEQFF.

The rearrangement uses TRBV30 and TRBJ2-5, with a tentative D call TRBD2 (6 bases). V was pared by 0 bases and J by 2 bases, with 13 bases between. CDR3 length: 15 residues. The germline CDR1 and CDR2 sequences are GTSNPN and SVGIG (reference sequence). The CDR3 loop is CAWSVGLRRQETQYF. The CDR3 region has the DNA TGTGCCTGGAGTGTAGGACTAAGACGACAAGAGACCCAGTACTTC.

The chain joins TRBV6-5 to TRBJ1-1, with unresolved D. Germline loops: CDR1 MNHEY, CDR2 SVGAGI. V dropped 6 bases and J dropped 0 bases, with 11 bases sitting between them. The CDR3 is 14 residues long. The CDR3 sequence is CASSPGIMNTEAFF. The CDR3 nucleotides read TGTGCCAGCAGCCCAGGAATCATGAACACTGAAGCTTTCTTT.

J is TRBJ2-3 and V is TRBV28; 11 bases fit TRBD2. There are 14 residues in the CDR3. Germline V gene lookup returns CDR1 MDHEN and CDR2 SYDVKM. V lost 8 bases and J lost 3; bases outside the gene matches: 4. CDR3 sequence (DNA): TGTGCCAGCGCATCTAGCGGGAGGACAGATACGCAGTATTTT. The encoded protein is CASASSGRTDTQYF.

This chain joins TRBV5-1 and TRBJ2-3, with D possibly matching TRBD2 (5 bases). With 4 bases removed from V and 4 bases from J, the gap between germline ends came to 10 bases. Germline-derived CDR1 and CDR2 are SGHRS and YFSETQ. The CDR3 runs to 13 residues. The DNA for the CDR3 is TGCGCCAGCAGCAGGACTGGGGCAGATACGCAGTATTTT. This sequence encodes CASSRTGADTQYF.

J is TRBJ1-1 and V is TRBV2, with a weak D call TRBD1 (6 bases). This CDR3 region has 14 residues. The germline V and J ends were trimmed by 1 base and 5 bases, with 11 bases remaining between them. Looked up from germline, CDR1 is SNHLY and CDR2 is FYNNEI. Written as DNA, the CDR3 is TGTGCCAGCAGTGAAGTCAGGGGTTATACTGAAGCTTTCTTT. Translated, it gives CASSEVRGYTEAFF. The full variable domain, its missing parts supplied by reference TRBV2 and TRBJ1-1, is EPEVTQTPSHQVTQMGQEVILRCVPISNHLYFYWYRQILGQKVEFLVSFYNNEISEKSEIFDDQFSVERPDGSNFTLKIRSTKLEDSAMYFCASSEVRGYTEAFFGQGTRLTVV.

The rearrangement links TRBV29-1 to TRBJ2-7, with 10 bases aligning to TRBD2. V was clipped by 4 bases and J by 6 bases; unmatched bases: 3. The germline V gene has CDR1 SQVTM and CDR2 ANQGSEA. CDR3 length equals 12 residues. The CDR3 nucleotides read TGCAGCGTTGGGCTAGCGGGAGTCGAGCAGTACTTC. It codes for CSVGLAGVEQYF.

This clone was seen more than once but under ten times. J is TRBJ2-3 and V is TRBV27, with 8 positions matching TRBD1. The CDR3 sequence is 16 residues long. V gave up 5 bases and J gave up 2 bases; unmatched junction bases: 9. CDR1 MNHEY and CDR2 SMNVEV come from the germline V gene (reference sequence). CDR3 amino acids: CASSPSDRATTDTQYF. The CDR3 coding sequence is TGTGCCAGCAGTCCATCGGACAGGGCTACCACAGATACGCAGTATTTT.